Below are 20 T cell receptor beta chains sequenced from a single sample in a study of patients and donors after allogeneic stem cell transplantation. A single record per CDR3 protein comes from TCRdb applying MiXCR to the RT-PCR reads. The data contain under 170,000 distinct CDR3 sequences, over 35% of them seen just once; the ten biggest clones take up 50%. Specimen: blood, either unsorted or a sorted T cell fraction (not recorded which). All receptors derive from a human donor who was either an allogeneic HSCT recipient or a stem cell or donor lymphocyte infusion donor (not recorded which). It is not recorded whose cells these are; they may come from a transplant donor.

The chain carries TRBV24-1 and TRBJ2-1, with 7 nucleotides matching TRBD2. The junction had 9 bases not matched to a gene; V was cut back by 7 bases and J by 1 base. Germline CDR1 and CDR2: KGHDR and SFDVKD. This CDR3 has 16 amino acids. The CDR3 DNA sequence: TGTGCCACCAGGCGAGGTTCTAGCGGATCCTACAATGAGCAGTTCTTC. It is translated as CATRRGSSGSYNEQFF.

This clonotype was counted only a few times. The gene calls are TRBV2 and TRBJ2-3, with D possibly matching TRBD2 (5 bases). The CDR3 contains 17 residues. Germline V CDR1 and CDR2: SNHLY, FYNNEI. V was pared by 10 bases and J by 3 bases, with 26 bases between. CDR3 bases: TGTGCCACCGTAAGTGGCCCCAGGCGGGTCGGAACAGATACGCAGTATTTT. Translation: CATVSGPRRVGTDTQYF.

This clonotype was seen more than once but under ten times. The chain couples TRBV5-1 to TRBJ2-3, with a possible D match to TRBD1 (5 bases). Trimming left V 4 bases short and J 1 base short, with 16 bases between. Germline lookup yields CDR1 SGHRS and CDR2 YFSETQ. This CDR3 spans 16 amino acids. The CDR3 nucleotides are TGCGCCAGCAGCAGCGCAGGGATCGCGGGCACAGATACGCAGTATTTT. As protein: CASSSAGIAGTDTQYF.

This clonotype was picked up a small number of times. The chain employs TRBV7-9 and TRBJ1-6; 9 bases align to TRBD1. The CDR3 totals 13 residues. Germline V gene data show CDR1 as SEHNR and CDR2 as FQNEAQ (reference sequence). V lost 7 bases and J lost 7; bases outside the gene matches: 2. The CDR3 protein is CASTGTGNSPLHF. The CDR3 nucleotides are TGTGCCAGCACCGGGACAGGGAATTCACCCCTCCACTTT. Full variable domain (outside the CDR3, taken from reference TRBV7-9 and TRBJ1-6): DTGVSQNPRHKITKRGQNVTFRCDPISEHNRLYWYRQTLGQGPEFLTYFQNEAQLEKSRLLSDRFSAERPKGSFSTLEIQRTEQGDSAMYLCASTGTGNSPLHFGNGTRLTVT.

The chain carries TRBV28 and TRBJ1-2; D not certain. V was clipped by 3 bases and J by 6 bases, with 20 bases between them. This CDR3 spans 16 amino acids. CDR1 is MDHEN, CDR2 SYDVKM, per germline. CDR3 sequence (DNA): TGTGCCAGCAGTTTTTCGGGCCAGTCATGGGTCGATGGCTACACCTTC. This gives the protein CASSFSGQSWVDGYTF.

The chain has TRBV11-2 and TRBJ2-3, with 7 bases that match TRBD1. The CDR3 is 15 residues long. Per the germline V gene, CDR1 is SGHAT and CDR2 is FQNNGV. J was trimmed by 3 bases and V by 3 bases; bases with no gene match: 6. The CDR3 DNA follows: TGTGCCAGCAGCTTTCAGGGGGTTTGGACAGATACGCAGTATTTT. Translation gives CASSFQGVWTDTQYF.

This clonotype has only a few counts. The chain is built from TRBV7-9 and TRBJ1-2; D gene uncertain. V was clipped by 3 bases and J by 11 bases, with 16 bases between them. The CDR3 has 13 residues. Germline V gene lookup returns CDR1 SEHNR and CDR2 FQNEAQ (reference sequence). CDR3 sequence reads: CASSFEAVKEYTF. As DNA, the CDR3 is TGTGCCAGCAGCTTTGAAGCCGTCAAGGAGTACACCTTC.

The chain has TRBV3-1 and TRBJ2-7, with 8 positions matching TRBD1. CDR3 length: 14 residues. The ends lost 3 bases at V and 2 bases at J; junction bases unmatched: 3. CDR1 and CDR2 (germline): LGHDT, YNNKEL (reference sequence). DNA of the CDR3: TGTGCCAGCAGCCATCCGGACAGGGCCTACGAGCAGTACTTC. Amino acid sequence: CASSHPDRAYEQYF.

The CDR3 region has the DNA TGTGCCTCAACCGGGGGGGCATACAATGAGCAGTTCTTC. Translated, it gives CASTGGAYNEQFF. The V and J genes are TRBV19 and TRBJ2-1; 8 nucleotides line up with TRBD2. With V trimmed by 11 bases and J by 4 bases, 7 bases remained unmatched. The CDR3 is 13 amino acids. Germline V gene data show CDR1 as LNHDA and CDR2 as SQIVND (reference sequence).

The chain couples TRBV6-5 to TRBJ1-6, with TRBD1 matching over 8 bases. The germline V gene encodes CDR1 MNHEY and CDR2 SVGAGI. The CDR3 consists of 15 residues. Germline trimming cut 6 bases from V and 7 bases from J; bases unmatched to any gene: 8. Here the CDR3 reads CASSIGTGGNSPLHF. CDR3 sequence (DNA): TGTGCCAGCAGCATAGGGACAGGAGGCAATTCACCCCTCCACTTT.

With respect to this clonotype: Its ends do not fully match the called genes, so a read error is possible. This chain connects TRBV13 to TRBJ2-7; TRBD2 matches at 9 bases. This CDR3 is 17 amino acids long. The germline gives CDR1 PRHDT, CDR2 FYEKMQ (reference sequence). CDR3 residues: CASSNLPFSGGIYEQYF. The CDR3 DNA reads TGTGCCAGCAGCAATTTACCCTTTAGCGGGGGAATCTACGAGCAGTACTTT. The full variable domain, with the rest looked up from reference TRBV13 and TRBJ2-7, is AAGVIQSPRHLIKEKRETATLKCYPIPRHDTVYWYQQGPGQDPQFLISFYEKMQSDKGSIPDRFSAQQFSDYHSELNMSSLELGDSALYFCASSNLPFSGGIYEQYFGPGTRLTVT.

The rearrangement links TRBV9 to TRBJ1-1; D gene ambiguous. Trimming removed 2 bases from V and 0 bases from J, with 11 bases in between. CDR1 and CDR2 (germline): SGDLS, YYNGEE. CDR3 length: 15 amino acids. The CDR3: CASSVAGVLNTEAFF. The CDR3 nucleotides read TGTGCCAGCAGCGTTGCCGGGGTACTGAACACTGAAGCTTTCTTT. Full variable domain (rest looked up from reference TRBV9 and TRBJ1-1): DSGVTQTPKHLITATGQRVTLRCSPRSGDLSVYWYQQSLDQGLQFLIQYYNGEERAKGNILERFSAQQFPDLHSELNLSSLELGDSALYFCASSVAGVLNTEAFFGQGTRLTVV.

V and J are TRBV12-3 or TRBV12-4 and TRBJ2-1, with TRBD2 matching 8 bases. The CDR3 is made up of 16 amino acids. The junction had 8 bases not matched to a gene; V was cut back by 5 bases and J by 2 bases. This CDR3 reads CASSASPGGPYNEQFF. The CDR3 DNA sequence: TGTGCCAGCAGTGCTTCCCCGGGGGGGCCCTACAATGAGCAGTTCTTC.

The rearrangement uses TRBV12-3 or TRBV12-4 and TRBJ1-1, with D possibly matching TRBD1 (5 bases). This CDR3 spans 13 amino acids. V lost 3 bases, J lost 7 bases, and 12 bases lay in between. DNA of the CDR3: TGTGCCAGCAGTTTCGGGCAGGGAGGTGAAGCTTTCTTT. Protein sequence: CASSFGQGGEAFF.

The genes are TRBV4-2 and TRBJ1-4; tentatively, D is TRBD1 (6 bases). Germline V gene lookup returns CDR1 LGHNA and CDR2 YNFKEQ. The CDR3 totals 12 residues. V was cut by 1 base and J by 14 bases, with 11 bases left in between. Here the CDR3 reads CASSQGGADLFF. CDR3 coding DNA: TGTGCCAGCAGCCAAGGGGGGGCAGATCTGTTTTTT.

CDR3 in DNA: TGTGCCAGCAGTTTTTCGACCCGAGGGGACACCTTC. Protein: CASSFSTRGDTF. The chain uses TRBV28 and TRBJ1-2, with D tentatively TRBD1 (5 bases). Trimming stripped 3 bases from V and 12 bases from J, with 14 bases between. Germline V gene sequence: CDR1 MDHEN, CDR2 SYDVKM. The CDR3 is 12 residues long.

The chain carries TRBV6-2 or TRBV6-3 and TRBJ1-6; D is ambiguous. Trimming stripped 4 bases from V and 0 bases from J, with 10 bases between. Germline V gene sequence: CDR1 MNHEY, CDR2 SVGEGT. This CDR3 spans 16 amino acids. The CDR3 sequence is CASSSTRSSYNSPLHF. The CDR3 nucleotides are TGTGCCAGCAGTTCCACGCGGAGCTCCTATAATTCACCCCTCCACTTT.

This clonotype was picked up a small number of times. The J gene is TRBJ1-1, the V gene TRBV7-9; 7 bases fit TRBD1. The CDR3 extends over 15 amino acids. With V trimmed by 1 base and J by 8 bases, 10 bases remained unmatched. Germline V CDR1 and CDR2: SEHNR, FQNEAQ (reference sequence). CDR3: CASSLDRTGQKEAFF. CDR3 DNA: TGTGCCAGCAGCTTAGACAGAACGGGACAGAAGGAAGCTTTCTTT.

This clonotype was observed a few times. The chain recombines TRBV6-5 with TRBJ1-3; no clear D. The CDR3 runs to 13 residues. Germline CDR1 reads MNHEY; CDR2 reads SVGAGI. The V end was cut by 10 bases, the J end by 1 base, with 11 bases between. The CDR3 reads CATRGLSGNTIYF. The CDR3, as DNA: TGTGCCACCCGTGGTCTTTCTGGAAACACCATATATTTT.

The chain is built from TRBV24-1 and TRBJ1-1; D is ambiguous. From germline, CDR1 is KGHDR and CDR2 SFDVKD. V was cut by 6 bases and J by 4 bases, with 11 bases left in between. The CDR3 spans 13 residues. The CDR3 spells CATSRSGGTEAFF. The DNA of the CDR3 is TGTGCCACCAGTCGCTCGGGAGGCACTGAAGCTTTCTTT.